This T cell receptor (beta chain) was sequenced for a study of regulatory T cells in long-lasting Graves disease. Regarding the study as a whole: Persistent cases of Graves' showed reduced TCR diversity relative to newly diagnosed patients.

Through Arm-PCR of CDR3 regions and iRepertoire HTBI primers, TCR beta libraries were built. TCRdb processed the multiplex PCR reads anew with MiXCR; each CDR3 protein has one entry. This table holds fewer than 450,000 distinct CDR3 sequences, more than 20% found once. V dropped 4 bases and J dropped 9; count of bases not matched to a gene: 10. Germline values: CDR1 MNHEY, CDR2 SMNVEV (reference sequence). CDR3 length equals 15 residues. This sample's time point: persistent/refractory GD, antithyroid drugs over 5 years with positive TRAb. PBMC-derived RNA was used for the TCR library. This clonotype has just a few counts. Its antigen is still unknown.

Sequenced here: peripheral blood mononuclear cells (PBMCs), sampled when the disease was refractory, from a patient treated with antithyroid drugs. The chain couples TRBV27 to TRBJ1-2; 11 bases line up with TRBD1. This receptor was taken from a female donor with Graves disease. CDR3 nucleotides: TGTGCCAGCAGTTCAGTTCCCGGGACAGGGGGACGCTACACCTTC. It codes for CASSSVPGTGGRYTF.